Shown below are 10 T cell receptor beta chains from a single sample sequenced in a study of T cells in tuberculosis. Profiled with immunoSEQ multiplex PCR; TCRdb holds only in-frame clones, not every one. The sample has 20,000 to 25,000 clones; more than 80% are singletons. Source material: PBMCs. All receptors come from a donor aged 10-29 years with latent tuberculosis or without tuberculosis infection. Some clones in this sample may be carry-over from other donors' samples.

This clone was found once. CDR3 in amino acids: CASSFGGAGYTF. The CDR3, as DNA: TGCGCCAGCAGCTTCGGCGGGGCCGGCTACACCTTC. The V and J genes are TRBV5-1 and TRBJ1-2, with D possibly being TRBD1 (5 bases). V dropped 2 bases and J dropped 8 bases, with 10 bases sitting between them. The CDR3 contains 12 residues. Looked up from germline, CDR1 is SGHRS and CDR2 is YFSETQ.

The rearrangement links TRBV5-6 to TRBJ2-7; tentative D call: TRBD2 (6 bases). V was clipped by 2 bases and J by 4 bases, with 16 bases between them. The germline gives CDR1 SGHDT, CDR2 YYEEEE. The length of the CDR3 is 15 residues. The CDR3, as DNA: TGTGCCAGCAGCTTTTATGGGAGGCAGGGTTACGAGCAGTACTTC. Translated, it gives CASSFYGRQGYEQYF.

J is TRBJ2-7 and V is TRBV7-9; possible D gene TRBD1, 5 bases. V lost 1 base to trimming and J lost 0 bases, with 7 bases between them. The CDR3 covers 14 residues. Germline loops: CDR1 SEHNR, CDR2 FQNEAQ (reference sequence). This chain's CDR3 is CASSLEGISYEQYF. The CDR3 region has the DNA TGTGCCAGCAGCTTAGAGGGGATCTCCTACGAGCAGTACTTC.

The chain employs TRBV4-3 and TRBJ1-1; possible D gene TRBD1, 6 bases. The CDR3 spans 15 residues. Germline V CDR1 and CDR2: LGHNA, YSLEER. Deletions cut 4 bases from V and 3 bases from J, with 15 bases between. The CDR3 DNA follows: TGCGCCAGCAGCCCAAGGGGGTGGGGCGACACTGAAGCTTTCTTT. Residues: CASSPRGWGDTEAFF.

Only one count was recorded for this clone. The CDR3 spells CASSFDRASGYTF. In DNA form, the CDR3 reads TGCGCCAGCAGCTTTGACAGGGCATCAGGCTACACCTTC. The chain links TRBV5-1 to TRBJ1-2; 7 bases match TRBD1. The CDR3 spans 13 residues. In germline, CDR1 is SGHRS, CDR2 YFSETQ. V lost 2 bases and J lost 8; bases outside the gene matches: 6.

This clone was seen only once. CDR3: CASSTEPGQVGGYTF. CDR3 DNA sequence: TGTGCCAGCAGCACCGAACCCGGACAGGTCGGCGGCTACACCTTC. The chain has TRBV6-5 and TRBJ1-2; TRBD1 aligns across 7 bases. Germline loops: CDR1 MNHEY, CDR2 SVGAGI. This CDR3 comprises 15 residues. V was clipped by 6 bases and J by 8 bases; unmatched bases: 15.

V is TRBV18 and J is TRBJ1-3; possibly TRBD1 for D (6 bases). The germline gives CDR1 KGHSH, CDR2 LQKENI. Trimming cost V 5 bases and J 7 bases, with 15 bases left between them. CDR3 length equals 14 residues. CDR3 coding DNA: TGTGCCAGCTCATATGACAGGACCACGAACACCATATATTTT. It is translated as CASSYDRTTNTIYF.

The chain's CDR3 is CAISDGASGNTDTQYF. For the CDR3, the DNA is TGTGCCATCAGTGACGGAGCTAGCGGGAACACAGATACGCAGTATTTT. The chain joins TRBV10-3 to TRBJ2-3, with 9 bases lining up with TRBD2. CDR1 and CDR2 from the germline V gene are ENHRY and SYGVKD. The junction had 6 bases not matched to a gene; V was cut back by 3 bases and J by 2 bases. The CDR3 consists of 16 residues.

The sample holds a few counts of this clone. The chain couples TRBV6-4 to TRBJ2-3; D might be TRBD2 (6 bases). The CDR3 loop spans 15 amino acids. Trimming left V 2 bases short and J 1 base short, with 10 bases between. Germline V gene sequence: CDR1 MRHNA, CDR2 SNTAGT. The CDR3 nucleotides read TGTGCCAGCAGTGACATGTCTAGCGGCACAGATACGCAGTATTTT. This gives the protein CASSDMSSGTDTQYF.

The chain carries TRBV10-3 and TRBJ2-3; a possible D gene is TRBD2 (7 bases). The CDR3 is 14 amino acids. V was pared by 8 bases and J by 6 bases, with 18 bases between. From germline, CDR1 is ENHRY and CDR2 SYGVKD. The CDR3 nucleotides are TGTGCCATCCGAATGGGGGGGCCGGGGGATACGCAGTATTTT. Residues: CAIRMGGPGDTQYF.